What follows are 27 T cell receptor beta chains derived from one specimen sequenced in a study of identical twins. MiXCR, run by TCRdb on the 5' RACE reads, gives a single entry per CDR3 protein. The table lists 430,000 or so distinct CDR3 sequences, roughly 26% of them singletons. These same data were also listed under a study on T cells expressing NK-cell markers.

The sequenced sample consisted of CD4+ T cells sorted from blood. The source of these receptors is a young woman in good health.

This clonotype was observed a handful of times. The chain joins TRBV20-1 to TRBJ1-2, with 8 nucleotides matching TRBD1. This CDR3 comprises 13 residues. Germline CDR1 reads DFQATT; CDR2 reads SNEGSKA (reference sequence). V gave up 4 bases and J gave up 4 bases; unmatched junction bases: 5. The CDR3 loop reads CSAIDRGSYGYTF. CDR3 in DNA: TGCAGTGCTATAGACAGGGGCTCCTATGGCTACACCTTC.

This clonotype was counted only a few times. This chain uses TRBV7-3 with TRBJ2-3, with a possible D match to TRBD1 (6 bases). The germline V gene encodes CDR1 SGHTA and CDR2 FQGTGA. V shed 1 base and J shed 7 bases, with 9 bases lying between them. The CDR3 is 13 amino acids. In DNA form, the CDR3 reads TGTGCCAGCAGCTTAAGGGACATGAATACGCAGTATTTT. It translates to CASSLRDMNTQYF.

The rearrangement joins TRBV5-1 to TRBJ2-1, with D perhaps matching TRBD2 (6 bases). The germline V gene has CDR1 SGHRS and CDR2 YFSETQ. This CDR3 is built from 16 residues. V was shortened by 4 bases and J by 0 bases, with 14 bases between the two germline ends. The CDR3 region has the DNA TGCGCCAGCAGCGTGGCGGGAACGAGCTCCTACAATGAGCAGTTCTTC. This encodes CASSVAGTSSYNEQFF.

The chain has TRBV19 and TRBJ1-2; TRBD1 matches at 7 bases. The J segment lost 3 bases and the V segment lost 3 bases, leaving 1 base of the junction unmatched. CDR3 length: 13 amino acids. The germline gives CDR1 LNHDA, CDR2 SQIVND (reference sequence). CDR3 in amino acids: CASSMGQYYGYTF. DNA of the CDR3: TGTGCCAGTAGTATGGGACAGTACTATGGCTACACCTTC.

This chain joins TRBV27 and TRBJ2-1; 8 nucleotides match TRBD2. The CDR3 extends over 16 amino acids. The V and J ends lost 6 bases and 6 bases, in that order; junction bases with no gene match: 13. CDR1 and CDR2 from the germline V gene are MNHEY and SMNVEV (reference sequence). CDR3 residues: CASSRLLSGSLNEQFF. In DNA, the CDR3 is TGTGCCAGCAGCCGCCTACTGAGCGGGAGTCTCAATGAGCAGTTCTTC.

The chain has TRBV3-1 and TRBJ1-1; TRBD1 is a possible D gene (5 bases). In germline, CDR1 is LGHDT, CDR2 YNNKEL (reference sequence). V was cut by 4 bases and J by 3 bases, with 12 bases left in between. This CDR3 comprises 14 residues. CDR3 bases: TGTGCCAGCAGCCGGAGTGAAGGGGACACTGAAGCTTTCTTT. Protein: CASSRSEGDTEAFF.

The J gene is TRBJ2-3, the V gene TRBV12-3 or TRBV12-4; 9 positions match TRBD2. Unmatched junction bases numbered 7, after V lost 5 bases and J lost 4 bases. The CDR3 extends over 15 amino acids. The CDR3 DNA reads TGTGCCAGCAGTCTCGTAGCGGGGGAGCCAGATACGCAGTATTTT. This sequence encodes CASSLVAGEPDTQYF.

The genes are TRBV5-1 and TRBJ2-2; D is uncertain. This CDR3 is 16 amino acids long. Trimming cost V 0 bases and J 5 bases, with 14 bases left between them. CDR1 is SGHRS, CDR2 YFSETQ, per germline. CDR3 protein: CASSLEQVQTTGELFF. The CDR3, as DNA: TGCGCCAGCAGCTTGGAGCAGGTACAGACGACCGGGGAGCTGTTTTTT. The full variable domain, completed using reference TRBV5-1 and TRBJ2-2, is KAGVTQTPRYLIKTRGQQVTLSCSPISGHRSVSWYQQTPGQGLQFLFEYFSETQRNKGNFPGRFSGRQFSNSRSEMNVSTLELGDSALYLCASSLEQVQTTGELFFGEGSRLTVL.

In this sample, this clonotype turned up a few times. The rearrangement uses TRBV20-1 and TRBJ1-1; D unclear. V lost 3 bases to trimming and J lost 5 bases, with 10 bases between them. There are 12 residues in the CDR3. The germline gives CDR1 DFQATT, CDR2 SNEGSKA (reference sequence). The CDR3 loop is CSASKGRTEAFF. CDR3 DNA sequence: TGCAGTGCTAGCAAGGGTAGGACTGAAGCTTTCTTT.

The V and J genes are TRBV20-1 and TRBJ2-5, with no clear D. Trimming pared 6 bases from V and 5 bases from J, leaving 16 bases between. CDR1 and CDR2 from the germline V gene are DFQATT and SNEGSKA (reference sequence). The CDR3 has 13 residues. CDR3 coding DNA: TGCAGTGCCCCTCCCACGAGGTGGGAGACCCAGTACTTC. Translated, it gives CSAPPTRWETQYF.

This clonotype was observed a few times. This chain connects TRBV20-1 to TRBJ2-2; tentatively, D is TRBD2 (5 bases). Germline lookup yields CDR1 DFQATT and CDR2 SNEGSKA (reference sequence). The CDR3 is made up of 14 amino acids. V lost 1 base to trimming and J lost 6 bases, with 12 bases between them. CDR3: CSARGPRGAGELFF. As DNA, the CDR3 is TGCAGTGCTAGAGGCCCACGGGGAGCCGGGGAGCTGTTTTTT.

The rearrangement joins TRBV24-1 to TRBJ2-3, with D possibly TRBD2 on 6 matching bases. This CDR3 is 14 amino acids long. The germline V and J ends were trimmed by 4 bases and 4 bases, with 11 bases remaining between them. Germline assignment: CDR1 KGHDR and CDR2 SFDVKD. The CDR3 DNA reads TGTGCCACCAGTGACCCTACTAGCTCAGATACGCAGTATTTT. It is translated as CATSDPTSSDTQYF.

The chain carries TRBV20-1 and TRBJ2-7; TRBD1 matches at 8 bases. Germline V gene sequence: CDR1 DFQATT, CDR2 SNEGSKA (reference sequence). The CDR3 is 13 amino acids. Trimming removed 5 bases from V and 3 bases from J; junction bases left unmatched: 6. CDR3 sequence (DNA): TGCAGTGCTGTCCGGACAGGGATCTACGAGCAGTACTTC. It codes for CSAVRTGIYEQYF.

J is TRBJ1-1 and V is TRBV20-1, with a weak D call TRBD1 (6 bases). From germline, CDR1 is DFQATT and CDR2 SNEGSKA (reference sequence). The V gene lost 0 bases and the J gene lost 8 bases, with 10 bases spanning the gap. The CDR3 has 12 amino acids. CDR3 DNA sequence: TGCAGTGCTAGAGAGGGACATTCCGAAGCTTTCTTT. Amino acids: CSAREGHSEAFF.

In DNA form, the CDR3 reads TGTGCCAGCAGTGTGAACAGGGGCCCCGGGGAGCTGTTTTTT. The encoded protein is CASSVNRGPGELFF. The V call is TRBV25-1, the J call TRBJ2-2; 7 bases line up with TRBD1. With 4 bases clipped from V and 6 bases from J, the junction kept 5 bases outside the gene matches. This CDR3 is built from 14 residues. Germline CDR1 is MGHDK and CDR2 is SYGVNS.

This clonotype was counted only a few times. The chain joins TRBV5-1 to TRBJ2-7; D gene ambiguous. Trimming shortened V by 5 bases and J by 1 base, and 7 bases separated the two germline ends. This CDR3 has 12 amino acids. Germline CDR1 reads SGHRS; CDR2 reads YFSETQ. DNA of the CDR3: TGCGCCAGCAGGGCCCCATCCTACGAGCAGTACTTC. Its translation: CASRAPSYEQYF.

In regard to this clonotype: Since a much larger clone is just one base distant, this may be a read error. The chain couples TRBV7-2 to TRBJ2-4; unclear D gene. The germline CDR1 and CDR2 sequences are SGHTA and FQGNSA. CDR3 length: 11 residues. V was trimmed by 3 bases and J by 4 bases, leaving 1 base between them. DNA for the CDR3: TGTGCCAGCAGCTTTAAAAACATTCAGTACTTC. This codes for CASSFKNIQYF. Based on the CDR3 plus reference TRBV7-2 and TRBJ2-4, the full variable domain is GAGVSQSPSNKVTEKGKDVELRCDPISGHTALYWYRQSLGQGLEFLIYFQGNSAPDKSGLPSDRFSAERTGGSVSTLTIQRTQQEDSAVYLCASSFKNIQYFGAGTRLSVL.

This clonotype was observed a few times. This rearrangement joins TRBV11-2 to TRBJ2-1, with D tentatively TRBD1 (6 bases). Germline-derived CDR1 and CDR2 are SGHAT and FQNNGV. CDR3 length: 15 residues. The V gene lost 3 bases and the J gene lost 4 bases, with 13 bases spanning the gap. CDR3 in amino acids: CASSLTGTSYNEQFF. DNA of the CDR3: TGTGCCAGCAGCTTGACCGGGACAAGTTACAATGAGCAGTTCTTC. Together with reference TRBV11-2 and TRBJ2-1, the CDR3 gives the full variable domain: EAGVAQSPRYKIIEKRQSVAFWCNPISGHATLYWYQQILGQGPKLLIQFQNNGVVDDSQLPKDRFSAERLKGVDSTLKIQPAKLEDSAVYLCASSLTGTSYNEQFFGPGTRLTVL.

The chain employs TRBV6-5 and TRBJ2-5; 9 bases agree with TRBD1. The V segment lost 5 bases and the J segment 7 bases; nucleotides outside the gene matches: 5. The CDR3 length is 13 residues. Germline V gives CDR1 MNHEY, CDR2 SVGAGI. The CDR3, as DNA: TGTGCCAGCAGTAACAGGGGGCGGGTGACCCAGTACTTC. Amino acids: CASSNRGRVTQYF.

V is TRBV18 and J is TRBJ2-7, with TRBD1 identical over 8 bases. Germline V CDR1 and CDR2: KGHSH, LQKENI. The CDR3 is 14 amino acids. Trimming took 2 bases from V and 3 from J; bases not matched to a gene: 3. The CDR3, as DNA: TGTGCCAGCTCACCAAACAGGGGGAACTACGAGCAGTACTTC. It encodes CASSPNRGNYEQYF.

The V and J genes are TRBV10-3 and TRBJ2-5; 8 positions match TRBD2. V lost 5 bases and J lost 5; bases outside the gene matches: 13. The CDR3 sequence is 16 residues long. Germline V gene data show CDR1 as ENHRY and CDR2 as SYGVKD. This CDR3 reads CAISSTLGGAQETQYF. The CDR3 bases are TGTGCCATCAGTTCCACTCTCGGGGGGGCGCAGGAGACCCAGTACTTC.

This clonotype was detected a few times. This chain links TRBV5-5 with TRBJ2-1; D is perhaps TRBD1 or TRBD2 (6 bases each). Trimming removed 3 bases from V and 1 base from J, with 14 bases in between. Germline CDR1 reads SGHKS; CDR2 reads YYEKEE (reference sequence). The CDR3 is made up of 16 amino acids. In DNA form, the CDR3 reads TGTGCCAGCAGCTCCACAGGGAGGAAATCCTACAATGAGCAGTTCTTC. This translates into CASSSTGRKSYNEQFF. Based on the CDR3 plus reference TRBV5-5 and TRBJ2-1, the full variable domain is DAGVTQSPTHLIKTRGQQVTLRCSPISGHKSVSWYQQVLGQGPQFIFQYYEKEERGRGNFPDRFSARQFPNYSSELNVNALLLGDSALYLCASSSTGRKSYNEQFFGPGTRLTVL.

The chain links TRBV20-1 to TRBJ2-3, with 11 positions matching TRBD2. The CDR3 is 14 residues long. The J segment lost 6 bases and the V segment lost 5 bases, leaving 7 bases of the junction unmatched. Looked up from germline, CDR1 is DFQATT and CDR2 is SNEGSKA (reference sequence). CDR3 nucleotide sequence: TGCAGTGCTTCAGCACTAGCGGGGGCTGATACGCAGTATTTT. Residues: CSASALAGADTQYF.

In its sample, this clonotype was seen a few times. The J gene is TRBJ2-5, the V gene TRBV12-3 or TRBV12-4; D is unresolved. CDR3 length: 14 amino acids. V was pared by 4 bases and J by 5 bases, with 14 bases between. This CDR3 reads CASSSYMGVETQYF. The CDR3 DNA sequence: TGTGCCAGCAGTTCCTACATGGGTGTGGAGACCCAGTACTTC.

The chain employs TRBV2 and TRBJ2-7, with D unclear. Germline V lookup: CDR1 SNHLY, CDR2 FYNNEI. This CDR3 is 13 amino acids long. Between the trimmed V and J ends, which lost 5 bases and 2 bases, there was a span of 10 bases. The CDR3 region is CASSPTVAYEQYF. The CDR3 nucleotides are TGTGCCAGCAGTCCCACTGTTGCCTACGAGCAGTACTTC.

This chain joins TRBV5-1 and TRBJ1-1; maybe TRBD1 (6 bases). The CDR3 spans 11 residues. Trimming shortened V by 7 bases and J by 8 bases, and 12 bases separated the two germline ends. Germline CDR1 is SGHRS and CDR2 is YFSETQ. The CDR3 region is CASAKGEEAFF. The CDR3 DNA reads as TGCGCCAGCGCTAAGGGGGAGGAAGCTTTCTTT.

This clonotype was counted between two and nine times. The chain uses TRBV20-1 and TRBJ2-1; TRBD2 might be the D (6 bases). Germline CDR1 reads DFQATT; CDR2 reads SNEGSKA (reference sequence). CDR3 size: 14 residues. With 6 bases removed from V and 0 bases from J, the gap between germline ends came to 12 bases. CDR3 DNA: TGCAGTGCGGATAGCGGTCCCTCCTACAATGAGCAGTTCTTC. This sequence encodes CSADSGPSYNEQFF.